This T cell receptor (beta chain) stems from a study of OX40 agonist ivuxolimab in advanced cancers. At the level of the study: Given to patients was ivuxolimab, an agonistic anti-OX40 (CD134) antibody. Study results and limitations: Relative to CD4+ cells, CD8+ T cells on average had more expanded clones. Still undetermined is the antigen specificity of the expanded peripheral T cells.

Worth noting for this clone: Its target is unknown.

Per the germline V gene, CDR1 is MRHNA and CDR2 is SNTAGT. V dropped 4 bases and J dropped 6; count of bases not matched to a gene: 9. CDR3 length: 15 residues. Sequencing used immunoSEQ multiplex PCR; TCRdb keeps in-frame clones, though not all of them. The sample contains 30,000 or so clones, 80% to 85% of which appear only once. The chain is built from TRBV6-4 and TRBJ2-1; TRBD1 agrees at 7 bases. The receptor's source is an adult with an advanced solid tumor such as melanoma, head and neck, liver or kidney cancer. Sequencing used CD4+ or CD8+ T cells sorted from blood, obtained in a trial of the OX40 agonist ivuxolimab. CDR3 sequence reads: CASSGQGEFANEQFF. The CDR3 DNA reads as TGTGCCAGCAGTGGCCAGGGGGAGTTTGCCAATGAGCAGTTCTTC.